The 3 T cell receptor beta chains given below trace back to one sample, sequenced in a study of blood T cell repertoires in COVID-19. The assay was immunoSEQ multiplex PCR, and TCRdb's table has in-frame clones only and misses some. This table has 250,000 or so clones, more than 85% appearing once. The sequenced sample was peripheral blood. The origin of the receptors is a woman in her 70s with active or convalescent COVID-19.

J is TRBJ2-3 and V is TRBV5-1; TRBD1 matches at 9 bases. Germline trimming cut 3 bases from V and 8 bases from J; bases unmatched to any gene: 10. Germline CDR1 is SGHRS and CDR2 is YFSETQ. The CDR3 covers 15 residues. The CDR3 reads CASSSRDRAIGTQYF. The CDR3 DNA is TGCGCCAGCAGCTCGAGGGACAGGGCAATTGGTACGCAGTATTTT.

The gene calls are TRBV7-3 and TRBJ2-1, with D maybe TRBD1 (6 bases). The V end was cut by 2 bases, the J end by 0 bases, with 11 bases between. Germline V gene sequence: CDR1 SGHTA, CDR2 FQGTGA. The CDR3 is made up of 16 amino acids. The DNA for the CDR3 is TGTGCCAGCAGCTTATGGGACACCAGCTCCTACAATGAGCAGTTCTTC. Residues: CASSLWDTSSYNEQFF.

The V gene is TRBV27, the J gene TRBJ2-3; 7 bases match TRBD2. CDR1 MNHEY and CDR2 SMNVEV come from the germline V gene (reference sequence). The CDR3 has 16 amino acids. After removal of 3 bases from V and 2 bases from J, the junction contained 8 bases not matched to a gene. CDR3 DNA sequence: TGTGCCAGCAGTTTGGATGCTAGCGGACTCACAGATACGCAGTATTTT. This gives the protein CASSLDASGLTDTQYF.